The next 3 T cell receptor beta chains were all read from a single sample in a study of blood T cell repertoires in COVID-19 (dated by TCRdb to the early 2020s). The library came from the immunoSEQ multiplex PCR assay. TCRdb stores this immuneACCESS table with in-frame sequences only. Part of the clones is absent; in the studies checked, under half of the shortfall reflects unresolved V genes, and no reason is known for the rest. Present in this sample are 210,000 or so clones, about nine tenths of which were seen just once. The ten biggest clones cover 3.5% to 5% of the sample. The sequencing input was peripheral blood. These receptors were collected from a man between 45 and 60 years old with acute or convalescent COVID-19.

The rearrangement links TRBV2 to TRBJ2-2; 11 bases are a match to TRBD2. Looked up from germline, CDR1 is SNHLY and CDR2 is FYNNEI. The CDR3 loop spans 15 amino acids. J lost 4 bases, V lost 6 bases, and 4 bases had no gene match. The CDR3 DNA is TGTGCCAGCAGGGGGACTAGCGGACCCACCGGGGAGCTGTTTTTT. Its protein product is CASRGTSGPTGELFF.

The chain joins TRBV30 to TRBJ2-7, with 8 bases aligning to TRBD1. Germline-derived CDR1 and CDR2 are GTSNPN and SVGIG (reference sequence). V lost 0 bases, J lost 0 bases, and 13 bases stayed unmatched. The CDR3 has 18 amino acids. DNA of the CDR3: TGTGCCTGGAGTGTACGACAGGGGCGAGGTTCCTTCTCCTACGAGCAGTACTTC. It specifies CAWSVRQGRGSFSYEQYF.

A few counts support this clone. V usage is TRBV14 and J usage is TRBJ1-2; a weak D match, TRBD1 (5 bases). The CDR3 totals 12 residues. The ends were cut back, 3 bases at V and 8 bases at J, with 10 bases in the middle. CDR1 is SGHDN, CDR2 FVKESK, per germline. In nucleotides, the CDR3 is TGTGCCAGCAGCCAGGGGCGGGGCGGCTACACCTTC. Amino acid sequence: CASSQGRGGYTF.